The clone carrying this T cell receptor beta chain has more than one count but fewer than ten. Unsorted bulk tissue, about 19-30 mg of it, served as the source for co-extraction of RNA and DNA. The template, 500 ng total RNA, yielded TCR beta cDNA made with a constant-region primer. Amplification in three nested multiplex PCR rounds with slightly modified ARM-PCR gave rise to TCR beta libraries. PCR rounds one and two used TRBV1-TRBV30 forward primers with a C-beta reverse primer for around 10 cycles each. From the multiplex PCR reads, TCRdb called clonotypes with MiXCR, one entry per CDR3 protein. The data contain roughly 100,000 distinct CDR3 sequences, more than 65% of them singletons. The CDR3 spans 15 residues. From germline, CDR1 is MGHDK and CDR2 SYGVNS. Deletions cut 3 bases from V and 7 bases from J, with 18 bases between. This sample is drawn from a study of tumor-infiltrating lymphocytes in primary liver carcinoma. Overall study context: Male and female patients aged 30 to 69 years made up the cohort.

The TCR sequence derives from a woman aged 55-70 years with primary liver carcinoma and hepatitis B virus infection. Sequencing was carried out using liver tumor tissue from sampling region 2. Subset defined: tumor region T2, inferior pole. The genes are TRBV25-1 and TRBJ1-2, with D uncertain. CDR3 loop: CASSEEAASIGGYTF. The CDR3 DNA sequence: TGTGCCAGCAGTGAGGAGGCAGCGTCTATAGGTGGCTACACCTTC.